These 5 T cell receptor beta chains share one sample of origin, sequenced in a study of blood T cell repertoires in COVID-19. Assay: immunoSEQ multiplex PCR; the TCRdb copy retains only in-frame clones and omits some. Among around 250,000 clones listed, approximately 88% were seen once. Sequencing was performed on peripheral blood. These receptors originate from a woman in her 70s with COVID-19, enrolled during active disease.

The chain links TRBV5-6 to TRBJ2-3, with 7 bases that match TRBD2. This CDR3 is built from 18 residues. CDR1 SGHDT and CDR2 YYEEEE come from the germline V gene. The V and J ends lost 0 bases and 4 bases, in that order; junction bases with no gene match: 14. CDR3 protein: CASSLALLWGGWADTQYF. In DNA form, the CDR3 reads TGTGCCAGCAGCTTGGCCCTTCTTTGGGGGGGTTGGGCAGATACGCAGTATTTT.

The chain recombines TRBV27 with TRBJ2-3, with a tentative D call TRBD1 (6 bases). Germline lookup yields CDR1 MNHEY and CDR2 SMNVEV (reference sequence). V was shortened by 6 bases and J by 2 bases, with 12 bases between the two germline ends. The CDR3 totals 14 residues. This CDR3 is CASRPGHHTDTQYF. The CDR3 DNA follows: TGTGCCAGCAGACCGGGACACCACACAGATACGCAGTATTTT.

CDR3 sequence: CANSDSGMGTQETQYF. In nucleotides, the CDR3 is TGTGCCAACTCCGATAGCGGGATGGGAACTCAAGAGACCCAGTACTTC. The chain couples TRBV10-3 to TRBJ2-5; 8 nucleotides agree with TRBD2. The CDR3 totals 16 residues. With 10 bases clipped from V and 2 bases from J, the junction kept 15 bases outside the gene matches. The V gene's germline CDR1 is ENHRY and CDR2 SYGVKD.

This clone has a single count. In DNA, the CDR3 is TGTGCCTGGAGTAAAGGAGGACAGGGGAATTCACCCCTCCACTTT. Its protein product is CAWSKGGQGNSPLHF. The V call is TRBV30, the J call TRBJ1-6; 9 bases map to TRBD1. The CDR3 consists of 15 residues. The V gene's germline CDR1 is GTSNPN and CDR2 SVGIG (reference sequence). The V and J ends lost 2 bases and 7 bases, in that order; junction bases with no gene match: 6.

This clone was counted between two and nine times. The chain uses TRBV5-8 and TRBJ1-1, with 12 bases lining up with TRBD1. Unmatched junction bases numbered 11, after V lost 4 bases and J lost 7 bases. Per the germline V gene, CDR1 is SGHTS and CDR2 is YDEGEE. The CDR3 totals 16 residues. CDR3 in amino acids: CASSASRDRGLGEAFF. DNA for the CDR3: TGTGCCAGCAGCGCTAGCCGGGACAGGGGGCTTGGTGAAGCTTTCTTT.